These 20 T cell receptor beta chains were all obtained from the same sample, sequenced in a study of blood T cell repertoires in COVID-19. Clones were sequenced by immunoSEQ multiplex PCR, and TCRdb holds only the in-frame ones, with some missing. The sample has 250,000 to 300,000 clones, approximately 88% seen once. What was sequenced was peripheral blood. The receptors stem from a woman aged 30 to 39 who had recovered from COVID-19.

The genes are TRBV11-3 and TRBJ1-5, with 12 bases aligning to TRBD1. Trimming cost V 6 bases and J 6 bases; bases outside gene matches: 12. The CDR3 covers 17 residues. Germline V CDR1 and CDR2: SGHNT, YENEEA. Written as DNA, the CDR3 is TGTGCCAGCAGTCTAGAGGGGGACAGGGGGCGAGGTCAGCCCCAGCATTTT. Protein: CASSLEGDRGRGQPQHF. The full variable domain, with the rest looked up from reference TRBV11-3 and TRBJ1-5, is EAGVVQSPRYKIIEKKQPVAFWCNPISGHNTLYWYLQNLGQGPELLIRYENEEAVDDSQLPKDRFSAERLKGVDSTLKIQPAELGDSAVYLCASSLEGDRGRGQPQHFGDGTRLSIL.

This chain uses TRBV27 with TRBJ2-7; 8 positions agree with TRBD1. Germline values: CDR1 MNHEY, CDR2 SMNVEV (reference sequence). After removal of 6 bases from V and 5 bases from J, the junction contained 3 bases not matched to a gene. The CDR3 spans 12 residues. CDR3 amino acids: CASRDRVNEQYF. For the CDR3, the DNA is TGTGCCAGCAGGGACAGGGTGAACGAGCAGTACTTC.

The chain carries TRBV7-3 and TRBJ1-2; 9 bases align to TRBD1. V gave up 4 bases and J gave up 6 bases; unmatched junction bases: 3. CDR1 is SGHTA and CDR2 is FQGTGA in the germline V gene. This CDR3 region has 13 residues. CDR3 sequence (DNA): TGTGCCAGCAGCTCGAGGACAGGGGATGGCTACACCTTC. This sequence encodes CASSSRTGDGYTF. Drawing the rest from reference TRBV7-3 and TRBJ1-2, the complete variable domain is GAGVSQTPSNKVTEKGKYVELRCDPISGHTALYWYRQSLGQGPEFLIYFQGTGAADDSGLPNDRFFAVRPEGSVSTLKIQRTERGDSAVYLCASSSRTGDGYTFGSGTRLTVV.

The chain carries TRBV21-1 and TRBJ2-7; whether TRBD2, the table's D call, matches the DNA was not checked. TRBV21-1 is labeled a pseudogene. This CDR3 has 16 amino acids. CDR3 in amino acids: CASSALGLARAYEQYF. CDR3 nucleotides: TGTGCCAGCAGCGCACTGGGACTAGCGAGGGCCTACGAGCAGTACTTC.

The rearrangement links TRBV5-4 to TRBJ2-5, with D possibly being TRBD2 (6 bases). This CDR3 spans 15 amino acids. V dropped 3 bases and J dropped 5 bases, with 17 bases sitting between them. Germline values: CDR1 SGHNT, CDR2 YYREEE (reference sequence). The CDR3 is CASSSRGSAGETQYF. In DNA form, the CDR3 reads TGTGCCAGCAGCTCGAGGGGATCAGCGGGTGAGACCCAGTACTTC.

The chain combines TRBV7-9 with TRBJ1-1; 7 bases align to TRBD1. Germline-derived CDR1 and CDR2 are SEHNR and FQNEAQ (reference sequence). CDR3 size: 14 residues. Trimming removed 3 bases from V and 6 bases from J; junction bases left unmatched: 7. The CDR3 here is CASSFNRGGPEAFF. The CDR3 DNA reads TGTGCCAGCAGCTTCAACAGGGGTGGCCCTGAAGCTTTCTTT.

This chain links TRBV7-2 with TRBJ1-5; 8 nucleotides match TRBD1. Per the germline V gene, CDR1 is SGHTA and CDR2 is FQGNSA. With V trimmed by 3 bases and J by 10 bases, 8 bases remained unmatched. There are 14 residues in the CDR3. For the CDR3, the DNA is TGTGCCAGCAGCTTGGGGCTACAGGGGGTCCCCCAGCATTTT. Amino acids: CASSLGLQGVPQHF.

The genes are TRBV5-6 and TRBJ2-5; 12 nucleotides agree with TRBD2. The germline CDR1 and CDR2 sequences are SGHDT and YYEEEE. V shed 5 bases, J shed 7 bases, and the junction held 6 bases outside the gene matches. The CDR3 covers 14 residues. The CDR3 DNA reads as TGTGCCAGCAGTCGGACTAGCGGGGAGGGGACCCAGTACTTC. This gives the protein CASSRTSGEGTQYF. Supplemented by reference TRBV5-6 and TRBJ2-5, the full variable domain reads DAGVTQSPTHLIKTRGQQVTLRCSPKSGHDTVSWYQQALGQGPQFIFQYYEEEERQRGNFPDRFSGHQFPNYSSELNVNALLLGDSALYLCASSRTSGEGTQYFGPGTRLLVL.

The genes are TRBV30 and TRBJ1-2, with 9 bases matching TRBD1. V trimming: 3 bases; J trimming: 6 bases; junction bases outside the gene matches: 8. Germline-derived CDR1 and CDR2 are GTSNPN and SVGIG (reference sequence). There are 14 residues in the CDR3. The CDR3 loop is CAWRGVGQGNGYTF. The CDR3 bases are TGTGCCTGGAGGGGAGTAGGACAGGGGAATGGCTACACCTTC.

Details on this clone: The same CDR3 can be traced to other DNA sequences in this sample. CDR3 coding DNA: TGTGCCAGCAGTTTACTGGGCAGAAACTATGGCTACACCTTC. Its translation: CASSLLGRNYGYTF. The gene calls are TRBV28 and TRBJ1-2; D is unclear. CDR3 length: 14 amino acids. In germline, CDR1 is MDHEN, CDR2 SYDVKM. The V end lost 2 bases, the J end lost 2 bases, and 9 bases lay between the germline ends.

This chain connects TRBV28 to TRBJ2-4; possibly TRBD2 for D (6 bases). The CDR3 sequence is 16 residues long. Trimming removed 5 bases from V and 0 bases from J, with 14 bases in between. Germline values: CDR1 MDHEN, CDR2 SYDVKM. This CDR3 is CASSRAGPLAKNIQYF. In DNA, the CDR3 is TGTGCCAGCAGTCGTGCGGGGCCCCTAGCCAAAAACATTCAGTACTTC.

The V gene is TRBV6-6, the J gene TRBJ2-7, with 7 bases fitting TRBD1. CDR1 is MNHNY, CDR2 SVGAGI, per germline (reference sequence). Trimming took 6 bases from V and 4 from J; bases not matched to a gene: 12. The CDR3 consists of 15 residues. The DNA for the CDR3 is TGTGCCAGCAGGGGAATAAGACAGGGTAGTTACGAGCAGTACTTC. Protein: CASRGIRQGSYEQYF.

The chain is built from TRBV7-9 and TRBJ2-5, with D possibly TRBD2 on 7 matching bases. Germline V CDR1 and CDR2: SEHNR, FQNEAQ (reference sequence). V lost 3 bases, J lost 5 bases, and 19 bases lay in between. The CDR3 spans 16 residues. CDR3 in amino acids: CASSFEGGHYAETQYF. In nucleotides, the CDR3 is TGTGCCAGCAGCTTCGAGGGGGGGCATTATGCGGAGACCCAGTACTTC. Combining the CDR3 with reference TRBV7-9 and TRBJ2-5 gives the whole variable domain DTGVSQNPRHKITKRGQNVTFRCDPISEHNRLYWYRQTLGQGPEFLTYFQNEAQLEKSRLLSDRFSAERPKGSFSTLEIQRTEQGDSAMYLCASSFEGGHYAETQYFGPGTRLLVL.

The V call is TRBV3-1 (or the pseudogene TRBV3-2), the J call TRBJ1-5, with TRBD1 matching over 10 bases. V dropped 6 bases and J dropped 2; count of bases not matched to a gene: 13. Germline-derived CDR1 and CDR2 are LGHDT and YNNKEL (reference sequence). The CDR3 has 18 amino acids. CDR3 protein: CASRLGQGRSDGNQPQHF. For the CDR3, the DNA is TGTGCCAGCAGACTGGGACAGGGGAGATCAGATGGCAATCAGCCCCAGCATTTT.

This chain links TRBV9 with TRBJ2-5; TRBD2 is a possible D gene (6 bases). The CDR3 extends over 14 amino acids. Germline V CDR1 and CDR2: SGDLS, YYNGEE. V dropped 4 bases and J dropped 5 bases, with 15 bases sitting between them. This CDR3 is CASSPRLGRETQYF. CDR3 nucleotides: TGTGCCAGCAGCCCGCGACTAGGTCGGGAGACCCAGTACTTC.

The DNA for the CDR3 is TGTGCCAGCAGTTTCCTTATGGGATTTAGGGGTGAGCAGTACTTC. It specifies CASSFLMGFRGEQYF. V usage is TRBV6-4 and J usage is TRBJ2-7; possibly TRBD1 for D (5 bases). This CDR3 has 15 amino acids. V was trimmed by 5 bases and J by 7 bases, leaving 21 bases between them. Germline CDR1 MRHNA, CDR2 SNTAGT.

This rearrangement joins TRBV27 to TRBJ1-1; 9 bases are shared with TRBD1. Germline V gene lookup returns CDR1 MNHEY and CDR2 SMNVEV (reference sequence). V lost 6 bases, J lost 1 base, and 6 bases stayed unmatched. The CDR3 spans 15 residues. CDR3: CASSQQGQGNTEAFF. Written as DNA, the CDR3 is TGTGCCAGCAGCCAACAGGGACAGGGGAACACTGAAGCTTTCTTT.

The chain couples TRBV5-6 to TRBJ2-2; 9 bases fit TRBD2. The CDR3 sequence is 17 residues long. J gave up 3 bases and V 4 bases, and 10 bases lay outside the gene matches. Germline lookup yields CDR1 SGHDT and CDR2 YYEEEE. In nucleotides, the CDR3 is TGTGCCAGCAGCCCGGGCAGCGGGGGGCTGGACACCGGGGAGCTGTTTTTT. Residues: CASSPGSGGLDTGELFF.

V gene TRBV28 combines with J gene TRBJ2-3, with D hard to call. Trimming pared 1 base from V and 7 bases from J, leaving 3 bases between. From germline, CDR1 is MDHEN and CDR2 SYDVKM. The CDR3 consists of 11 residues. Here the CDR3 DNA reads TGTGCCAGCAGTTTATCTCATACGCAGTATTTT. Its translation is CASSLSHTQYF.

The J gene is TRBJ2-7, the V gene TRBV6-1; TRBD2 aligns across 9 bases. Germline V gene data show CDR1 as MNHNS and CDR2 as SASEGT. This CDR3 is 15 amino acids long. The junction had 4 bases not matched to a gene; V was cut back by 2 bases and J by 2 bases. As DNA, the CDR3 is TGTGCCAGCAGTGAAATGACTAGCGGCGCCTACGAGCAGTACTTC. It specifies CASSEMTSGAYEQYF.